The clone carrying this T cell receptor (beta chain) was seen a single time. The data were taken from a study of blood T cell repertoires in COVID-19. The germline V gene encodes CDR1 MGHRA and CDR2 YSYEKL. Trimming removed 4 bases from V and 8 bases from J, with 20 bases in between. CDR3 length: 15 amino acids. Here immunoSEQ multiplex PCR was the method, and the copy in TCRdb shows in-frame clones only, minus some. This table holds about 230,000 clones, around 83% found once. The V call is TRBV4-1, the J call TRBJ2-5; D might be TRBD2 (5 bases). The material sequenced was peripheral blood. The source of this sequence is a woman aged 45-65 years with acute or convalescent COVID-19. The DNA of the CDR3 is TGCGCCAGCAGCCCGCGGTTTGGTAGCGTCAGAACCCAGTACTTC. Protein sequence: CASSPRFGSVRTQYF.